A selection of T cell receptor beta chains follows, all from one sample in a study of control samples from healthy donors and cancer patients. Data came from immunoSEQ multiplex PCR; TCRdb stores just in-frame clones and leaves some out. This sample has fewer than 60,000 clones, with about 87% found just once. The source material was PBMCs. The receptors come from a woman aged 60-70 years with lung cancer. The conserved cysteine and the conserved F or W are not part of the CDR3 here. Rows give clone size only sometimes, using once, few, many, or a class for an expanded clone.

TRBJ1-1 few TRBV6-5 ASDGTGGYTEAF
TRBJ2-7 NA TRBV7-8 ASSSNVQGLSYEQY
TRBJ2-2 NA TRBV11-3 ASSLGRATGELF
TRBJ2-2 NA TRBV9 ASSVEAGGSGELF
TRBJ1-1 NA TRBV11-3 ASSLDSTEAF
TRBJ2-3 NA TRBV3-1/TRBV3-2 ASSQGQGRTDTQY
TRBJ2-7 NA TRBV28 ASRNGGTDYEQY
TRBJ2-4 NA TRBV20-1 SARVSNIQY
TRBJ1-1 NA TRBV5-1 ASSLNPQGLNTEAF
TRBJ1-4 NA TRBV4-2 ASSQDGGRPTTNEKLF
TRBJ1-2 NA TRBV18 ASSQGHNYGYT
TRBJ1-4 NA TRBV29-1 SVGGTGMGEKLF
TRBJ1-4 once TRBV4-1 ASSPPVDRGWGEKLF
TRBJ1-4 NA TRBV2 ASSEESSRVREKLF
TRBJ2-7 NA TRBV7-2 ASSFNRDSGEQY
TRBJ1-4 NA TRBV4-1 ASSQRTDEKLF
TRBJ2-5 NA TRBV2 ASSGTGGETQY
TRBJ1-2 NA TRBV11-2 ASSLDTEIYGYT
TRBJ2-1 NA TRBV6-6 ATRTGRGGNEQF
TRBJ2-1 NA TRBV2 ASSEQGSPNNEQF
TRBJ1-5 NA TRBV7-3 ASSLGINQPQH
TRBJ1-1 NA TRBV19 ASTSMAGAVAEAF
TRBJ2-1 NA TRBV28 ASSLTSGREF
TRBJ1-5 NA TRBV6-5 ASFTGQGVGH
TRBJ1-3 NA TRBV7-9 ASSSLSTGNTIY
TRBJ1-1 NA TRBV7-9 ASSLETGARTEAF
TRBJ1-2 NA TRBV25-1 ASSEGDLYGYT
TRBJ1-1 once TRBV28 ASSLLVVGTGKYLAEAF
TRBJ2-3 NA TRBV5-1 ASSRDRGTDTQY
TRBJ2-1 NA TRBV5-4 ASSLVAGDNEQF
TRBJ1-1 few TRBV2 ASSEDWVATEAF
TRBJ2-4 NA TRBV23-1 AVLIPGIAKNIQY
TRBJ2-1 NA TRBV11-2 ASSLDLGGDEQF
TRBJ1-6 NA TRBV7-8 ASSLVQGGSPLH
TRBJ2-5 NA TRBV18 ASSPGQGGQETQY
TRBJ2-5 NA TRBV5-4 ASSSPQGGETQY
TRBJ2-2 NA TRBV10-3 AISDSGTGMGGELF
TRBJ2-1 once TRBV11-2 ASSLGASSYNEQF
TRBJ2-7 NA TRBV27 ASSPGTSGTYEQY
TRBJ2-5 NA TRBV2 ASSELLPSETQY
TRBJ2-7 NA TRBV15 ATSRPGDEQY
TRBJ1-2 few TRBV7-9 ASSSNRGGYGYT
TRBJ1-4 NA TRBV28 ASSSPGPEKLF
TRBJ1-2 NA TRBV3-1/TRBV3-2 ASSQVAGVIYGYT
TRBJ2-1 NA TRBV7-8 ASQQLAGGYNEQF